The rows below give T cell receptor beta chains drawn from one sample of a study of siplizumab effects on memory and regulatory T cells. Clones were sequenced by immunoSEQ multiplex PCR, and TCRdb holds only the in-frame ones, with some missing. Found here are 26,000 or so clones, approximately 82% of them singletons; the top ten hold around 25%. Sample: memory CD4+ T cells sorted from blood. These TCRs come from a human donor in good health. The CDR3 runs from the conserved cysteine through the conserved F or W. A D gene is named only where the DNA matches it firmly. Size is stated for part of the rows, as once, few or many counts, or as a class when the clone is expanded.

TGTGCCAGCAGTGAAGGACTAGCGGGGACCTTGGAGTTCTTC	CASSEGLAGTLEFF	TRBD2	TRBJ2-1	NA	TRBV2
TGTGCCATCAGGGGGGGGGTCCTTTCACCCCTCCACTTT	CAIRGGVLSPLHF	NA	TRBJ1-6	NA	TRBV10-3
TGTGCCAGCAGCTTCGACAGGGGGCGGAAAGAGACCCAGTACTTC	CASSFDRGRKETQYF	TRBD1	TRBJ2-5	once	TRBV7-2
TGTGCCAGTAGTCCACGGACAAGTTCCTATGGCTACACCTTC	CASSPRTSSYGYTF	NA	TRBJ1-2	NA	TRBV19
TGTGCCAGCAGACACGGACAGCGAGAAAGGGCTGAGCAGTTCTTC	CASRHGQRERAEQFF	NA	TRBJ2-1	NA	TRBV28
TGTGCCAGCAGTCGGAGTATCAGGGGTTACACTGAAGCCTTCTTT	CASSRSIRGYTEAFF	NA	TRBJ1-1	NA	TRBV27
TGTGCCAGCCCCCGTCGGGAGGGAGAGACCCAGTACTTC	CASPRREGETQYF	TRBD2	TRBJ2-5	NA	TRBV27
TGTGCCAGCAGTGTGTCGACAGGATTCTATGGCTACACCTTC	CASSVSTGFYGYTF	NA	TRBJ1-2	NA	TRBV6-1
TGTGCCAGCAGCTTCACGACTAGCGGGTACTACGAGCAGTACTTC	CASSFTTSGYYEQYF	TRBD2	TRBJ2-7	NA	TRBV7-2
TGTGCCAGCTCACCAGGGTTGGTGAGAAGGACTGAAGCTTTCTTT	CASSPGLVRRTEAFF	NA	TRBJ1-1	NA	TRBV18
TGCGCCAGCAGGGGACTAGCGGGAGGCGGCGGGGAGCTGTTTTTT	CASRGLAGGGGELFF	TRBD2	TRBJ2-2	NA	TRBV5-1
TGTGCCAGCAGTCGGACTCAACAATTCCATCAGCCCCAGCATTTT	CASSRTQQFHQPQHF	NA	TRBJ1-5	NA	TRBV27